This T cell receptor beta chain comes out of a study of cytomegalovirus exposure and HLA in healthy donors. Germline loops: CDR1 SGHTA, CDR2 FQGNSA. The CDR3 has 14 amino acids. The trim removed 5 bases at V and 2 bases at J, leaving 4 bases unmatched. Produced via immunoSEQ multiplex PCR; TCRdb's table is partial and in-frame only. The sample yields under 200,000 clones, less than 90% seen once. The receptor's source is a woman aged 18-29 years in good health and CMV-seronegative. The sequencing input was PBMCs. The rearrangement joins TRBV7-2 to TRBJ2-7, with 9 nucleotides matching TRBD1. CDR3 sequence (DNA): TGTGCCAGCAGCCCGGGACAGGGACCCTACGAGCAGTACTTC. It is translated as CASSPGQGPYEQYF.